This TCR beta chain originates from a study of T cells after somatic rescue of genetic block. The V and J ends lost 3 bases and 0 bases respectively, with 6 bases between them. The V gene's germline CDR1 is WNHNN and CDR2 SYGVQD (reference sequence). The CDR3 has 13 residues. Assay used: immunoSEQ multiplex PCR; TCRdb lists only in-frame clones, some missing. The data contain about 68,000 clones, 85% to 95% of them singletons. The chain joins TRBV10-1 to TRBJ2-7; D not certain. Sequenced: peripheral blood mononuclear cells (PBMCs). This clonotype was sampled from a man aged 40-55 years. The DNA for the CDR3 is TGCGCCAGCAGTGAAGGCGGCTCCTACGAGCAGTACTTC. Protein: CASSEGGSYEQYF.